This TCR beta chain stems from a study of long-term antiretroviral therapy in people with HIV. Broader study findings: HIV repertoires spanned tighter CDR3 length ranges than controls did.

CDR1 is SQVTM and CDR2 is ANQGSEA in the germline V gene. This CDR3 is built from 13 residues. The V gene lost 4 bases and the J gene lost 3 bases, with 12 bases spanning the gap. Turning to this clone: Its antigen is unidentified.

Researchers ran immunoSEQ v3.0 at survey level. Some clones are missing from TCRdb's copy, which holds only in-frame ones; the method was immunoSEQ multiplex PCR. The table includes some 22,000 clones, around 81% detected once. The material was unsorted PBMCs, obtained roughly 4 years after starting antiretroviral therapy. The source of this sequence is a man between 18 and 29 years old with HIV. This sequence joins TRBV29-1 and TRBJ1-2; tentative D call: TRBD1 (6 bases). The CDR3 nucleotides are TGCAGCGTTGGAGGGGGGTCTGACTATGGCTACACCTTC. Encoded protein: CSVGGGSDYGYTF.